This T cell receptor (beta chain) is from a study of early T cells in non-severe SARS-CoV-2 infection. Overall study: Alpha and beta chains were unpaired, from unsorted whole-blood bulk RNA.

Individual cDNA molecules carried attached unique molecular identifiers. From the 5' RACE reads, TCRdb called clonotypes with MiXCR, one entry per CDR3 protein. The profile covers about 94,000 distinct CDR3 sequences, with about 13% appearing a single time and 2% to 2.5% taken by the ten largest. Material: whole blood. The sequence derives from an adult who was a healthcare worker with PCR-confirmed SARS-CoV-2 infection or an uninfected control (not recorded which).

The CDR3 DNA is TGTGCCACCAGCAGAGACAGGACAGGGGACTACGAGCAGTACTTC. Amino acids: CATSRDRTGDYEQYF. V is TRBV15 and J is TRBJ2-7; 9 bases align to TRBD1. The CDR3 runs 15 residues. Germline-derived CDR1 and CDR2 are LNHNV and YYDKDF (reference sequence). V lost 0 bases, J lost 3 bases, and 3 bases stayed unmatched.